The present entry profiles one T cell receptor beta chain with its context. The antigen this receptor binds is unknown. Base qualities are not at hand, and no much larger clone is one base apart. Spanning cysteine to phenylalanine, the CDR3 consists of 14 amino acids. Here the CDR3 DNA is all that survives: 42 bases in frame from base 1. The junction carries 14 bases between V and J, which are trimmed by 6 bases and 0 bases respectively. Per the germline V gene, SQVTM is the CDR1 and ANQGSEA is the CDR2. The method was the immunoSEQ multiplex PCR assay. The immuneACCESS repertoire file appears here via TCRdb, limited to in-frame rearrangements. These files lack a portion of the clones; in checked studies, under half of the deficit traces to unresolved V genes, and the cause of the others is not known. This sample comprises roughly 72,000 clones, roughly nine tenths of them detected only once. The ten largest clones add up to roughly 0.22% of the sample.

This sample is part of a study of T cell changes during pregnancy in multiple sclerosis (dated by TCRdb to the late 2010s). For the study in its entirety: In women with multiple sclerosis, the researchers looked at how the T cell repertoire shifted as pregnancy progressed.

The specimen comprised CD4+ T cells from peripheral blood mononuclear cells, sampled before pregnancy. In this chain, TRBV29-1 is recombined with TRBJ1-1, with an unclear D gene assignment. The TCR was taken from a female donor with multiple sclerosis, enrolled in a pregnancy study. The DNA sequence is as follows: TGCAGCGTCCTGCGGCTTTCAGTGAACACTGAAGCTTTCTTT. Its translation reads: CSVLRLSVNTEAFF.